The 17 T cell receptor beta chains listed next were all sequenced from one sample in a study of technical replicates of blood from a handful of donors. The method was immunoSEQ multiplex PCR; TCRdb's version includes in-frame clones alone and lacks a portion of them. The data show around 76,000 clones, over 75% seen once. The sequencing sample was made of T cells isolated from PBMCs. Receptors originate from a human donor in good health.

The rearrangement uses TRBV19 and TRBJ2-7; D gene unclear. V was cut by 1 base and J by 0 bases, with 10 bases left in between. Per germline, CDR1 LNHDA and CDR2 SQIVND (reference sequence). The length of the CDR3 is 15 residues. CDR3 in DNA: TGTGCCAGTAGTATAGGCAGGAAGAGCTCCTACGAGCAGTACTTC. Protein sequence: CASSIGRKSSYEQYF.

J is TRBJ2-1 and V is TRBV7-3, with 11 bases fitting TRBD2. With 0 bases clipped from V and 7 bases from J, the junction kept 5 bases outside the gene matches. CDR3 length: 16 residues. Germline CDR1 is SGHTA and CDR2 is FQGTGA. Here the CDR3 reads CASSLTSGGAINEQFF. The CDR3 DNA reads TGTGCCAGCAGCTTAACTAGCGGGGGGGCGATAAATGAGCAGTTCTTC.

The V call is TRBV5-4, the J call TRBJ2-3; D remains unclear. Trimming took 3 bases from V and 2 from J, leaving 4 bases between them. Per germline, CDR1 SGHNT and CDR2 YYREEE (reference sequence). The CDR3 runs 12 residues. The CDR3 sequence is CASSYLTDTQYF. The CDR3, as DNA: TGTGCCAGCAGCTATCTCACAGATACGCAGTATTTT.

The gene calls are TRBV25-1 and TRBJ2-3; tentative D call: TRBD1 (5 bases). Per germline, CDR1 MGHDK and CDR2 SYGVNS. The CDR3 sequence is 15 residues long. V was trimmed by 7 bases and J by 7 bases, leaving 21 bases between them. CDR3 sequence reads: CASTEGAVGAYTQYF. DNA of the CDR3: TGTGCCAGCACCGAAGGGGCGGTCGGAGCTTATACGCAGTATTTT.

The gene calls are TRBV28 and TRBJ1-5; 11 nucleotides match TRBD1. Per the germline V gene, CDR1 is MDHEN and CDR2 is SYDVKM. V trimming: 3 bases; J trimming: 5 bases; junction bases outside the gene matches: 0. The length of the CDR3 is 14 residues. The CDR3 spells CASSLGQGDQPQHF. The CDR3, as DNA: TGTGCCAGCAGTTTGGGACAGGGGGATCAGCCCCAGCATTTT.

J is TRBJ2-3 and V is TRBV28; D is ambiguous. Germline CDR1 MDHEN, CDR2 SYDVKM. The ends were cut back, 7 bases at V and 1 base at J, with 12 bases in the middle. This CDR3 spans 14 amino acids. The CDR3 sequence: CASILGQGTDTQYF. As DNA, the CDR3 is TGTGCCAGCATCCTCGGTCAGGGCACAGATACGCAGTATTTT.

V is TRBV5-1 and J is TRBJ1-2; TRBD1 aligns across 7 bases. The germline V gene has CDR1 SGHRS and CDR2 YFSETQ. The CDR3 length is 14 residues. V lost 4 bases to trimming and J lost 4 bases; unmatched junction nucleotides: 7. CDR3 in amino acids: CASSTGTVPYGYTF. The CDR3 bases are TGCGCCAGCAGCACCGGGACAGTCCCCTATGGCTACACCTTC.

CDR3 amino acids: CASSPLQGGSGEQYF. The CDR3 nucleotides read TGCGCCAGCAGCCCTCTACAGGGGGGAAGTGGAGAGCAGTACTTC. The chain is built from TRBV5-1 and TRBJ2-7; the match to TRBD1 covers 8 bases. V lost 4 bases, J lost 7 bases, and 13 bases stayed unmatched. CDR1 and CDR2 (germline): SGHRS, YFSETQ. The CDR3 spans 15 residues.

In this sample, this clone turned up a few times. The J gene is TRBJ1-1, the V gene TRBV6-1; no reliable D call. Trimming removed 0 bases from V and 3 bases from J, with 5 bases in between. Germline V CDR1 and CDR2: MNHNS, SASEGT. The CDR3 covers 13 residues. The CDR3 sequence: CASSEARYTEAFF. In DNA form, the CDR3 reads TGTGCCAGCAGTGAAGCCCGTTACACTGAAGCTTTCTTT.

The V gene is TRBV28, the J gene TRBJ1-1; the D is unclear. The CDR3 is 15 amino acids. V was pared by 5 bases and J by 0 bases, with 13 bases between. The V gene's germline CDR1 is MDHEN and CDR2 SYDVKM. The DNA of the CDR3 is TGTGCCAGCAGTCTCCCCTATCAAATGAACACTGAAGCTTTCTTT. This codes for CASSLPYQMNTEAFF. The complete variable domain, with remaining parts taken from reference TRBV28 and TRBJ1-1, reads DVKVTQSSRYLVKRTGEKVFLECVQDMDHENMFWYRQDPGLGLRLIYFSYDVKMKEKGDIPEGYSVSREKKERFSLILESASTNQTSMYLCASSLPYQMNTEAFFGQGTRLTVV.

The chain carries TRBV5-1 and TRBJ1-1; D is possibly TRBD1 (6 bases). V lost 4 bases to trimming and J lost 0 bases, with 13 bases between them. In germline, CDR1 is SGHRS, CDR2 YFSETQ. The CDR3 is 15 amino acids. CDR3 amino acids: CASSRGDTLNTEAFF. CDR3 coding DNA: TGCGCCAGCAGCCGAGGGGACACCTTGAACACTGAAGCTTTCTTT.

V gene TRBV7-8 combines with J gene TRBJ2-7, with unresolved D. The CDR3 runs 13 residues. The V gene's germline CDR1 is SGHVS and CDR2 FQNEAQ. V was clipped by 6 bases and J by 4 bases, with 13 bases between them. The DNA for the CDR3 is TGTGCCAGCAGTCCGTTGTCTTTGTACGAGCAGTACTTC. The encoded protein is CASSPLSLYEQYF.

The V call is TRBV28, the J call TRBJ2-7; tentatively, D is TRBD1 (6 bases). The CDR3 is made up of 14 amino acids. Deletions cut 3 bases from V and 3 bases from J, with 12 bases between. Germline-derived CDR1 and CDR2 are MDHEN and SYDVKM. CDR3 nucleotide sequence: TGTGCCAGCAGTTTCCTCCGAGGGGGCTACGAGCAGTACTTC. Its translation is CASSFLRGGYEQYF.

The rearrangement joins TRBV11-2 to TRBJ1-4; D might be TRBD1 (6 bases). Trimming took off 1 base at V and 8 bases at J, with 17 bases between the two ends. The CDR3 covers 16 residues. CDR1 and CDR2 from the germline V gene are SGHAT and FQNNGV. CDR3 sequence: CASSLAYRAQGEKLFF. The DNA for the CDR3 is TGTGCCAGCAGCTTAGCGTACAGGGCCCAAGGGGAAAAACTGTTTTTT.

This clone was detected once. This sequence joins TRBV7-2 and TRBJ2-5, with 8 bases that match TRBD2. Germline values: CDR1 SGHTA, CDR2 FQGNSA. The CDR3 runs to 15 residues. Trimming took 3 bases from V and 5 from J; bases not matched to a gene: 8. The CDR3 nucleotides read TGTGCCAGCAGCTTTGCCGGGACTAGTGGTGAGACCCAGTACTTC. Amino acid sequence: CASSFAGTSGETQYF.

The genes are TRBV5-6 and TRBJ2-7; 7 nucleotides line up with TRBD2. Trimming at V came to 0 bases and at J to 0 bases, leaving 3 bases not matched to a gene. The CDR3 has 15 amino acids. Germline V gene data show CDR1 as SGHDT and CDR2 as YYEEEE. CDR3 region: CASSLAQRDSYEQYF. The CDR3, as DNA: TGTGCCAGCAGCTTGGCTCAGCGGGACTCCTACGAGCAGTACTTC.

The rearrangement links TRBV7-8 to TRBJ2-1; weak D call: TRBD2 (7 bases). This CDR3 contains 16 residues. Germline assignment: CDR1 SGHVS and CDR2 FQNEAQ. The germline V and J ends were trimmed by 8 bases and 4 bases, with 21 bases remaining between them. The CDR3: CASRIEGGANYNEQFF. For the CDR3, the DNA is TGTGCCAGCCGGATAGAGGGGGGGGCAAATTACAATGAGCAGTTCTTC.